This T cell receptor (beta chain) was captured by sequencing in a study of blood T cell repertoires in COVID-19. Germline CDR1 is MGHRA and CDR2 is YSYEKL. The CDR3 is made up of 12 amino acids. V lost 0 bases and J 7 bases, leaving 5 bases between the germline ends. Study processing details: Reference gene primer amplification in the assay estimated nucleated cell counts. Only in-frame clones appear in the TCRdb table, and some are missing; sequencing was by immunoSEQ multiplex PCR. V and J calls and clone size follow that table, whereas D and trimming were derived from the DNA. The profile shows approximately 250,000 clones, around 83% of them singletons.

The chain employs TRBV4-1 and TRBJ2-3; D not resolved. This clonotype was sampled from a woman between 35 and 50 years old who had recovered from COVID-19. Sequencing was done on a sample of peripheral blood. CDR3 sequence (DNA): TGCGCCAGCAGCCAAGAACAGTATACGCAGTATTTT. It codes for CASSQEQYTQYF.